The 10 T cell receptor beta chains given below trace back to one sample, sequenced in a study of OX40 agonist ivuxolimab in advanced cancers. Method: immunoSEQ multiplex PCR; TCRdb's copy keeps in-frame clones and lacks some. The table lists more than 80,000 clones, about 90% of them singletons. The source material was CD4+ or CD8+ T cells sorted from blood, sampled in a trial of the OX40 agonist ivuxolimab. The receptors were gathered from an adult with an advanced solid tumor such as melanoma, head and neck, liver or kidney cancer.

The chain joins TRBV11-2 to TRBJ2-1; 7 nucleotides agree with TRBD2. This CDR3 region has 15 residues. In germline, CDR1 is SGHAT, CDR2 FQNNGV. V was clipped by 6 bases and J by 2 bases; unmatched bases: 7. The CDR3 nucleotides read TGTGCCAGCAGACCTCTAGCGGACGCCTACAATGAGCAGTTCTTC. Its protein is CASRPLADAYNEQFF.

This clone was detected only once. The chain has TRBV4-1 and TRBJ2-7, with no clear D. The CDR3 length is 15 residues. The ends were cut back, 1 base at V and 5 bases at J, with 15 bases in the middle. Per germline, CDR1 MGHRA and CDR2 YSYEKL. CDR3 DNA: TGCGCCAGCAGCCAAGCGCCAGACGTAAGAAACGAGCAGTACTTC. Its translation: CASSQAPDVRNEQYF.

V gene TRBV5-5 combines with J gene TRBJ2-7, with TRBD1 as a possible D gene (6 bases). The CDR3 has 14 amino acids. Germline V CDR1 and CDR2: SGHKS, YYEKEE (reference sequence). V lost 4 bases to trimming and J lost 3 bases, with 14 bases between them. The CDR3 sequence: CASSVGQLNYEQYF. CDR3 sequence (DNA): TGTGCCAGCAGCGTAGGACAGTTGAACTACGAGCAGTACTTC.

The CDR3 nucleotides read TGCAGCGTTGTCCCGGACTACTCCTACGAGCAGTACTTC. This gives the protein CSVVPDYSYEQYF. The chain links TRBV29-1 to TRBJ2-5; D might be TRBD2 (6 bases). With the DNA end fitting TRBJ2-7 better, the J assignment may be wrong. The CDR3 is 13 residues long. In germline, CDR1 is SQVTM, CDR2 ANQGSEA.

This clone was found a few times. This chain uses TRBV9 with TRBJ2-1; 9 nucleotides line up with TRBD2. J gave up 6 bases and V 0 bases, and 10 bases lay outside the gene matches. The CDR3 runs to 17 residues. Germline lookup yields CDR1 SGDLS and CDR2 YYNGEE. The CDR3 nucleotides read TGTGCCAGCAGCGTAGATGCTAGCGGGATTCGAGGCAATGAGCAGTTCTTC. It codes for CASSVDASGIRGNEQFF. The full variable domain, its missing parts supplied by reference TRBV9 and TRBJ2-1, is DSGVTQTPKHLITATGQRVTLRCSPRSGDLSVYWYQQSLDQGLQFLIQYYNGEERAKGNILERFSAQQFPDLHSELNLSSLELGDSALYFCASSVDASGIRGNEQFFGPGTRLTVL.

V is TRBV5-1 and J is TRBJ2-1; TRBD1 matches 7 bases. J lost 5 bases, V lost 4 bases, and 9 bases had no gene match. The length of the CDR3 is 15 residues. Germline-derived CDR1 and CDR2 are SGHRS and YFSETQ. CDR3 loop: CASSPGTVYNNEQFF. CDR3 nucleotide sequence: TGCGCCAGCAGCCCCGGGACAGTTTATAACAATGAGCAGTTCTTC.

The V gene is TRBV27, the J gene TRBJ1-1; 8 positions agree with TRBD1. The V gene end was trimmed by 7 bases and the J gene end by 7 bases; junction bases not matched to a gene: 5. The CDR3 is 12 residues long. The germline V gene has CDR1 MNHEY and CDR2 SMNVEV (reference sequence). CDR3 DNA sequence: TGTGCCAGCAAACCCGGGACAGGTGAAGCTTTCTTT. It encodes CASKPGTGEAFF.

The chain links TRBV7-8 to TRBJ2-5; 13 bases are shared with TRBD2. In germline, CDR1 is SGHVS, CDR2 FQNEAQ. The CDR3 consists of 15 residues. V lost 5 bases to trimming and J lost 4 bases; unmatched junction nucleotides: 4. The CDR3 loop reads CASSPGLAGIETQYF. The CDR3 bases are TGTGCCAGCAGCCCGGGACTAGCGGGAATAGAGACCCAGTACTTC.

The chain employs TRBV2 and TRBJ1-2; tentative D call: TRBD1 (6 bases). The germline V gene has CDR1 SNHLY and CDR2 FYNNEI. The V gene lost 5 bases and the J gene lost 8 bases, with 21 bases spanning the gap. This CDR3 is built from 15 residues. The CDR3 sequence: CASSQTSGTREGYTF. In nucleotides, the CDR3 is TGTGCCAGCAGTCAAACATCTGGGACAAGGGAGGGCTACACCTTC.

The gene calls are TRBV4-3 and TRBJ2-4, with TRBD1 matching 9 bases. The CDR3 spans 15 residues. The trim removed 3 bases at V and 8 bases at J, leaving 8 bases unmatched. Germline CDR1 and CDR2: LGHNA and YSLEER. CDR3 region: CASSQATGGLYIQYF. CDR3 bases: TGCGCCAGCAGCCAGGCCACAGGGGGCTTATACATTCAGTACTTC.